This is a list of T cell receptor beta chains from one sample in a study of blood T cell repertoires in COVID-19. This table comes from immunoSEQ multiplex PCR, and its TCRdb copy is limited to in-frame clones, with some not included. The sample lists about 140,000 clones, 81% occurring once. Sequencing was done on a sample of peripheral blood. These TCRs come from a human donor in a cohort sampled during active COVID-19. Each CDR3 is given with its conserved first and last residue. The order of the fields is J gene, D gene, clone size, V gene, CDR3 DNA, CDR3 protein. D genes are given only for firm matches. Part of the rows lack a size; the others show once, few, many or a class for expanded clones.

J gene: TRBJ1-1
D gene: -
clone size: few
V gene: TRBV11-1
CDR3 DNA: TGTGCCAGCAGCTACACCAGGGTTGGATACACTGAAGCTTTCTTT
CDR3 protein: CASSYTRVGYTEAFF

J gene: TRBJ1-4
D gene: -
clone size: -
V gene: TRBV15
CDR3 DNA: TGTGCCACCAGCAGAGATCGGGGGTGGGGCATAGGGGAAAAACTGTTTTTT
CDR3 protein: CATSRDRGWGIGEKLFF

J gene: TRBJ1-2
D gene: TRBD1
clone size: few
V gene: TRBV9
CDR3 DNA: TGTGCCAGCAGCGCCAGACAGGGTTGGGGCTACACCTTC
CDR3 protein: CASSARQGWGYTF

J gene: TRBJ2-5
D gene: -
clone size: -
V gene: TRBV18
CDR3 DNA: TGTGCCAGCTCATCGACTAGGGCGGAGACCCAGTACTTC
CDR3 protein: CASSSTRAETQYF

J gene: TRBJ1-2
D gene: -
clone size: once
V gene: TRBV19
CDR3 DNA: TGTGCCAGTAGAACAGGGATACCTGGATATGGCTACACCTTC
CDR3 protein: CASRTGIPGYGYTF

J gene: TRBJ2-7
D gene: -
clone size: -
V gene: TRBV28
CDR3 DNA: TGTGCCAGCAGTTTATTCTTGGGGGAGGCCTACGAGCAGTACTTC
CDR3 protein: CASSLFLGEAYEQYF

J gene: TRBJ1-2
D gene: TRBD1
clone size: once
V gene: TRBV6-1
CDR3 DNA: TGTGCCAGCAGTGAGTACCGGACAGGGGCAGTTGATGGCTACACCTTC
CDR3 protein: CASSEYRTGAVDGYTF

J gene: TRBJ2-5
D gene: -
clone size: -
V gene: TRBV7-3
CDR3 DNA: TGTGCCAGCAGCTTTGGAGGGGGCGCAGGGGAGACCCAGTACTTC
CDR3 protein: CASSFGGGAGETQYF

J gene: TRBJ2-5
D gene: TRBD2
clone size: -
V gene: TRBV4-1
CDR3 DNA: TGCGCCAGCAGCCATACTAGCGGGGCCGAAGAGACCCAGTACTTC
CDR3 protein: CASSHTSGAEETQYF

J gene: TRBJ1-2
D gene: TRBD1
clone size: -
V gene: TRBV6-5
CDR3 DNA: TGTGCCAGCAGTTACGACAGGGGGCTGAACACCTTC
CDR3 protein: CASSYDRGLNTF

J gene: TRBJ2-3
D gene: TRBD2
clone size: -
V gene: TRBV28
CDR3 DNA: TGTGCCAGCAGTTTTAGGACTAGAGGCACAGATACGCAGTATTTT
CDR3 protein: CASSFRTRGTDTQYF

J gene: TRBJ2-5
D gene: -
clone size: once
V gene: TRBV7-6
CDR3 DNA: TGTGCCAGCAGCCCTTCGACCCCCGGGGTTGGAGAGACCCAGTACTTC
CDR3 protein: CASSPSTPGVGETQYF

J gene: TRBJ2-5
D gene: -
clone size: -
V gene: TRBV3-1/TRBV3-2
CDR3 DNA: TGTGCCAGCAGCTCAACAAGCCAAGAGACCCAGTACTTC
CDR3 protein: CASSSTSQETQYF

J gene: TRBJ2-1
D gene: -
clone size: -
V gene: TRBV19
CDR3 DNA: TGTGCCAGTAGTATTCCTAGCGTCCCCCGTAGTGAGCAGTTCTTC
CDR3 protein: CASSIPSVPRSEQFF

J gene: TRBJ1-5
D gene: -
clone size: -
V gene: TRBV11-3
CDR3 DNA: TGTGCCAGCAGCTTAGTATTTTGGCGGCAGCATCGGAATCAGCCCCAGCATTTT
CDR3 protein: CASSLVFWRQHRNQPQHF

J gene: TRBJ1-2
D gene: -
clone size: -
V gene: TRBV4-3
CDR3 DNA: TGCGCCAGCAGCCAAGTCTTGCAGGGCGATGGCTACACCTTC
CDR3 protein: CASSQVLQGDGYTF

J gene: TRBJ2-1
D gene: TRBD2
clone size: -
V gene: TRBV29-1
CDR3 DNA: TGCAGCGTCAAGGGAGGGACTAGCGTTTACAATGAGCAGTTCTTC
CDR3 protein: CSVKGGTSVYNEQFF

J gene: TRBJ2-7
D gene: TRBD1
clone size: -
V gene: TRBV19
CDR3 DNA: TGTGCCAGTAGTATGGCCGGGACAGCCTACGAGCAGTACTTC
CDR3 protein: CASSMAGTAYEQYF

J gene: TRBJ2-7
D gene: -
clone size: -
V gene: TRBV6-5
CDR3 DNA: TGTGCCAGCAGTCTGTACTACGAGCAGTACTTC
CDR3 protein: CASSLYYEQYF

J gene: TRBJ1-4
D gene: -
clone size: once
V gene: TRBV3-1/TRBV3-2
CDR3 DNA: TGTGCCAGCAGCCTTTGGACCGAGGGTAATGAAAAACTGTTTTTT
CDR3 protein: CASSLWTEGNEKLFF

J gene: TRBJ2-7
D gene: -
clone size: -
V gene: TRBV7-2
CDR3 DNA: TGTGCCAGCAGCTTGGAGGGGATAGGGCTCGAGCAGTACTTC
CDR3 protein: CASSLEGIGLEQYF

J gene: TRBJ1-3
D gene: -
clone size: -
V gene: TRBV12-5
CDR3 DNA: TGTGCTAGAGATGGGCAGGGAGGATACACCATATATTTT
CDR3 protein: CARDGQGGYTIYF

J gene: TRBJ1-1
D gene: -
clone size: -
V gene: TRBV7-9
CDR3 DNA: TGTGCCAGCAGCTTAATCGTTTCCTCCGCTGAAGCTTTCTTT
CDR3 protein: CASSLIVSSAEAFF

J gene: TRBJ1-1
D gene: -
clone size: -
V gene: TRBV28
CDR3 DNA: TGTGCCAGCAGGCCCCCCGGGTTCGGCACTGAAGCTTTCTTT
CDR3 protein: CASRPPGFGTEAFF

J gene: TRBJ1-1
D gene: TRBD1
clone size: few
V gene: TRBV7-3
CDR3 DNA: TGTGCCAGCAGCCCCAGGGGGCGCGACACTGAAGCTTTCTTT
CDR3 protein: CASSPRGRDTEAFF

J gene: TRBJ2-7
D gene: TRBD2
clone size: -
V gene: TRBV28
CDR3 DNA: TGTGCCAGCATTGGCCAGCGGGAGAAGCAGTACTTC
CDR3 protein: CASIGQREKQYF

J gene: TRBJ2-7
D gene: TRBD1
clone size: -
V gene: TRBV14
CDR3 DNA: TGTGCCAGCAGCCGAAGACAGGGGGCGGCTGAATACGAGCAGTACTTC
CDR3 protein: CASSRRQGAAEYEQYF

J gene: TRBJ2-1
D gene: TRBD2
clone size: -
V gene: TRBV7-6
CDR3 DNA: TGTGCCAGCAGCTTAGCACTAGCGGGAGGGCCGCAGTTCTTC
CDR3 protein: CASSLALAGGPQFF

J gene: TRBJ2-7
D gene: TRBD2
clone size: -
V gene: TRBV5-4
CDR3 DNA: TGTGCCAGCAGCTTCCGACTAGCGAGCTCCTACGAGCAGTACTTC
CDR3 protein: CASSFRLASSYEQYF

J gene: TRBJ2-2
D gene: -
clone size: -
V gene: TRBV5-1
CDR3 DNA: TGCGCCAGCAGCTTGGCCCAGCGAACCACCGGGGAGCTGTTTTTT
CDR3 protein: CASSLAQRTTGELFF

J gene: TRBJ2-7
D gene: TRBD2
clone size: -
V gene: TRBV4-1
CDR3 DNA: TGCGCCAGCAGCGCTCGTAGCGGGAGGGCCTACGAGCAGTACTTC
CDR3 protein: CASSARSGRAYEQYF

J gene: TRBJ1-2
D gene: TRBD1
clone size: -
V gene: TRBV4-2
CDR3 DNA: TGTGCCAGCAGCCAAGGGACAGGGTTGTACTATGGCTACACCTTC
CDR3 protein: CASSQGTGLYYGYTF

J gene: TRBJ2-2
D gene: TRBD2
clone size: -
V gene: TRBV5-1
CDR3 DNA: TGCGCCAGCAGCTCCAGACTAGCGGGAGGGCACCGGGAGCTGTTTTTT
CDR3 protein: CASSSRLAGGHRELFF

J gene: TRBJ2-5
D gene: -
clone size: -
V gene: TRBV18
CDR3 DNA: TGTGCCAGCTCTCCCAGGAACAACCAAGAGACCCAGTACTTC
CDR3 protein: CASSPRNNQETQYF

J gene: TRBJ2-4
D gene: TRBD1
clone size: -
V gene: TRBV7-2
CDR3 DNA: TGTGCCAGCAGCTTCCAACTCTCTTCGACAGGGCTGGACATTCAGTACTTC
CDR3 protein: CASSFQLSSTGLDIQYF

J gene: TRBJ2-5
D gene: -
clone size: once
V gene: TRBV11-3
CDR3 DNA: TGTGCCAGCAGCTTAAGGTCGGGTCGGGGAGAGACCCAGTACTTC
CDR3 protein: CASSLRSGRGETQYF

J gene: TRBJ2-7
D gene: TRBD1
clone size: -
V gene: TRBV28
CDR3 DNA: TGTGCCAGCAACAGTATCGGGACAGGGCTCGGGCAGTACTTC
CDR3 protein: CASNSIGTGLGQYF

J gene: TRBJ2-6
D gene: -
clone size: -
V gene: TRBV5-4
CDR3 DNA: TGTGCCAGCAGCTCGCCATCTGGGGCGGCCAACGTCCTGACTTTC
CDR3 protein: CASSSPSGAANVLTF

J gene: TRBJ2-5
D gene: TRBD2
clone size: once
V gene: TRBV19
CDR3 DNA: TGTGCCAGTAGCCAATCCAATCCGGCGGGAGAAAAGGAGACCCAGTACTTC
CDR3 protein: CASSQSNPAGEKETQYF

J gene: TRBJ2-7
D gene: TRBD2
clone size: once
V gene: TRBV3-1/TRBV3-2
CDR3 DNA: TGTGCCAGCCGGGGGACTAAGTCCTACGAGCAGTACTTC
CDR3 protein: CASRGTKSYEQYF